The 10 T cell receptor beta chains reported below all come from one sample, sequenced in a study of T cell clonality in common variable immunodeficiency. The repertoire was sequenced with immunoSEQ multiplex PCR; TCRdb's copy has only in-frame clones and lacks some. The record shows about 33,000 clones for this sample, with no singletons present. The material sequenced was peripheral blood mononuclear cells. Every receptor here comes from a person aged 18 to 69 in good health.

This clone has ten or more counts. CDR3 residues: CASSVLPTLDEQFF. The DNA read from the CDR3 is TGTGCCAGTAGCGTGCTACCCACCTTGGATGAG. The chain is built from TRBV19 and TRBJ2-1; D unresolved. The read is 3 residues too short to cover the CDR3 end, so that end is filled in from the germline J gene. This CDR3 comprises 14 residues. CDR1 LNHDA and CDR2 SQIVND come from the germline V gene (reference sequence). Trimming took off 6 bases at V and 8 bases at J, with 17 bases between the two ends.

With respect to this clone: The read halts 3 residues ahead of the CDR3 end, with the missing end drawn from the germline J gene. The chain uses TRBV10-3 and TRBJ2-1; the D is unclear. Deletions cut 6 bases from V and 7 bases from J, with 13 bases between. CDR1 and CDR2 from the germline V gene are ENHRY and SYGVKD. The CDR3 runs to 13 residues. The CDR3 here is CAISQTFVNEQFF. The sequenced part of the CDR3 DNA is TGTGCCATCAGCCAGACATTTGTGAATGAG.

This clone was seen ten or more times. With the read ending 3 residues before the CDR3 end, the germline J gene is used to fill in that end. The V and J genes are TRBV18 and TRBJ2-1; maybe TRBD1 (5 bases). Trimming stripped 3 bases from V and 4 bases from J, with 13 bases between. Germline-derived CDR1 and CDR2 are KGHSH and LQKENI. CDR3 size: 15 residues. CDR3 in amino acids: CASSPDRYQYNEQFF. The part of the CDR3 DNA that was read is TGTGCCAGCTCACCCGACAGATACCAGTACAATGAG.

In this sample, this clone turned up many times. The read is 3 residues too short to cover the CDR3 end, so that end is filled in from the germline J gene. This chain joins TRBV20-1 and TRBJ2-2; TRBD1 matches at 7 bases. Germline V CDR1 and CDR2: DFQATT, SNEGSKA (reference sequence). The length of the CDR3 is 18 residues. CDR3 sequence reads: CSARDYTGAPSGANVLFF. Incomplete CDR3 DNA: TGCAGTGCTAGAGATTATACAGGGGCACCCTCTGGGGCCAACGTG.

The table lists this clone with many counts. The read finishes 3 residues shy of the CDR3 end, and the germline J gene is used to complete it. The chain joins TRBV20-1 to TRBJ2-3; 8 bases line up with TRBD1. V lost 6 bases to trimming and J lost 5 bases; unmatched junction nucleotides: 7. CDR3 size: 13 residues. Germline loops: CDR1 DFQATT, CDR2 SNEGSKA (reference sequence). The CDR3 here is CSALDRAGDTQYF. CDR3 bases read: TGCAGTGCCCTGGACAGGGCGGGAGATACG.

In its sample, this clone was seen many times. The read terminates 3 residues ahead of where the CDR3 ends, so the germline J gene completes it. The chain employs TRBV20-1 and TRBJ1-1, with TRBD1 as a possible D gene (6 bases). V lost 0 bases to trimming and J lost 7 bases, with 15 bases between them. Germline V gene data show CDR1 as DFQATT and CDR2 as SNEGSKA (reference sequence). The CDR3 runs 14 residues. The sequenced CDR3 bases are TGCAGTGCTAGAGATCCCGAACAGGGCGATGAA. Translating it yields CSARDPEQGDE. The whole CDR3 protein is CSARDPEQGDEAFF.

This clone was seen only a few times. The read terminates 3 residues ahead of where the CDR3 ends, so the germline J gene completes it. This chain connects TRBV2 to TRBJ1-2; D unclear. The CDR3 runs to 14 residues. Germline V gene sequence: CDR1 SNHLY, CDR2 FYNNEI. CDR3 in amino acids: CASSEGMGSYDYTF. The CDR3 DNA, read in part, is TGTGCCAGCAGTGAAGGGATGGGCTCCTACGAC.

This clone was counted many times. The read halts 3 residues ahead of the CDR3 end, with the missing end drawn from the germline J gene. The V gene is TRBV30, the J gene TRBJ1-2; 8 bases agree with TRBD1. The germline V gene encodes CDR1 GTSNPN and CDR2 SVGIG (reference sequence). The J segment lost 7 bases and the V segment lost 2 bases, leaving 6 bases of the junction unmatched. The CDR3 runs to 13 residues. CDR3 sequence reads: CAWSQAGGLGYTF. CDR3 bases read: TGTGCCTGGAGTCAGGCAGGGGGCCTTGGC.

This clone was observed many times. From the germline J gene comes the end of the CDR3, since the read stops 3 residues before it. This sequence joins TRBV20-1 and TRBJ1-2, with D maybe TRBD1 (5 bases). Germline-derived CDR1 and CDR2 are DFQATT and SNEGSKA (reference sequence). The CDR3 is made up of 13 amino acids. The CDR3 bases that were read are TGCAGTGCTAGGCGGCAGGGAGGAGGGGGC. It encodes CSARRQGGGG. The complete CDR3 reads CSARRQGGGGYTF.

This clone was seen many times. From the germline J gene comes the end of the CDR3, since the read stops 3 residues before it. V usage is TRBV5-1 and J usage is TRBJ1-1; D gene uncertain. Germline loops: CDR1 SGHRS, CDR2 YFSETQ. The V end lost 2 bases, the J end lost 0 bases, and 11 bases lay between the germline ends. The CDR3 is 15 residues long. CDR3 DNA (partial): TGCGCCAGCAGCTTAGCGGAACGGATGAACACTGAA. Protein product: CASSLAERMNTE. The entire CDR3 protein reads CASSLAERMNTEAFF.